These 18 T cell receptor beta chains were all obtained from the same sample, sequenced in a study of cytomegalovirus exposure and HLA in healthy donors. With 60 Vbeta and 13 Jbeta primers, the PCR was carried out. Clones were sequenced by immunoSEQ multiplex PCR, and TCRdb holds only the in-frame ones, with some missing. Here the sample spans some 180,000 clones, around 77% being singletons. The sequencing sample was made of PBMCs. These receptors came from a man aged 30 to 45 in good health and CMV-seronegative.

The rearrangement uses TRBV10-3 and TRBJ1-4, with D possibly matching TRBD1 (6 bases). Trimming took 1 base from V and 12 from J, leaving 15 bases between them. This CDR3 is built from 14 residues. Germline V gene data show CDR1 as ENHRY and CDR2 as SYGVKD. The CDR3 spells CAISEFEAGAELFF. Here the CDR3 DNA reads TGTGCCATCAGTGAGTTTGAGGCAGGGGCAGAACTGTTTTTT.

The rearrangement uses TRBV2 and TRBJ2-1, with 7 bases identical to TRBD2. The CDR3 is 14 amino acids. The V gene's germline CDR1 is SNHLY and CDR2 FYNNEI. V shed 5 bases, J shed 7 bases, and the junction held 8 bases outside the gene matches. This CDR3 reads CASSSPRGDNEQFF. The DNA for the CDR3 is TGTGCCAGCAGTTCCCCCCGGGGGGATAATGAGCAGTTCTTC.

The genes are TRBV5-1 and TRBJ2-7; 8 bases align to TRBD1. V was clipped by 3 bases and J by 6 bases; unmatched bases: 14. Germline V lookup: CDR1 SGHRS, CDR2 YFSETQ. The CDR3 covers 16 residues. CDR3 bases: TGCGCCAGCAGCTGGGGCCCGGGACAGGATCCCCTCGAGCAGTACTTC. Translated, it gives CASSWGPGQDPLEQYF.

The chain couples TRBV5-1 to TRBJ2-7; D possibly corresponds to TRBD2 (5 bases). The CDR3 runs 17 residues. V dropped 2 bases and J dropped 5 bases, with 23 bases sitting between them. Germline V lookup: CDR1 SGHRS, CDR2 YFSETQ. The CDR3 DNA reads as TGCGCCAGCAGCTTTACTGACGTCGGGGTCGCCGCGGACGAGCAGTACTTC. Protein product: CASSFTDVGVAADEQYF.

This clone was picked up a small number of times. This sample includes further DNA sequences coding for the same CDR3. This chain links TRBV28 with TRBJ2-1; a weak D match, TRBD1 (6 bases). The germline CDR1 and CDR2 sequences are MDHEN and SYDVKM. V dropped 3 bases and J dropped 0 bases, with 9 bases sitting between them. The CDR3 length is 15 residues. The DNA for the CDR3 is TGTGCCAGCAGTTTGACAGGCAGCTCCTACAATGAGCAGTTCTTC. The encoded protein is CASSLTGSSYNEQFF.

The chain employs TRBV5-1 and TRBJ2-2; TRBD1 matches 7 bases. Germline V gene data show CDR1 as SGHRS and CDR2 as YFSETQ. The junction had 4 bases not matched to a gene; V was cut back by 2 bases and J by 6 bases. This CDR3 contains 14 residues. CDR3 protein: CASSFQTGSGELFF. For the CDR3, the DNA is TGCGCCAGCAGCTTCCAGACAGGGTCCGGGGAGCTGTTTTTT.

The chain recombines TRBV7-6 with TRBJ2-1; possibly TRBD2 for D (6 bases). Germline assignment: CDR1 SGHVS and CDR2 FNYEAQ. V lost 4 bases and J 1 base, leaving 8 bases between the germline ends. The CDR3 covers 14 residues. The CDR3 protein is CASSSGGSYNEQFF. Here the CDR3 DNA reads TGTGCCAGCAGCTCCGGAGGGTCCTACAATGAGCAGTTCTTC.

The chain combines TRBV19 with TRBJ1-5; the D gene is possibly TRBD1 (6 bases). CDR3 size: 15 residues. Looked up from germline, CDR1 is LNHDA and CDR2 is SQIVND (reference sequence). The V gene lost 3 bases and the J gene lost 3 bases, with 12 bases spanning the gap. This chain's CDR3 is CASSILPGANQPQHF. In DNA, the CDR3 is TGTGCCAGTAGTATTCTACCAGGGGCCAATCAGCCCCAGCATTTT.

Here the CDR3 DNA reads TGTGCCAGCCACCACGCAGGGGCTAGCTCCTACGAGCAGTACTTC. Its protein product is CASHHAGASSYEQYF. The rearrangement links TRBV18 to TRBJ2-7, with D perhaps TRBD1 (6 bases). The CDR3 extends over 15 amino acids. The V and J ends lost 8 bases and 0 bases respectively, with 17 bases between them. Germline CDR1 and CDR2: KGHSH and LQKENI. Variable domain in full (rest from reference TRBV18 and TRBJ2-7): NAGVMQNPRHLVRRRGQEARLRCSPMKGHSHVYWYRQLPEEGLKFMVYLQKENIIDESGMPKERFSAEFPKEGPSILRIQQVVRGDSAAYFCASHHAGASSYEQYFGPGTRLTVT.

In DNA, the CDR3 is TGCGCCAGCAGCTTGGTAGTTTCCTACGAGCAGTACTTC. It specifies CASSLVVSYEQYF. The chain combines TRBV5-1 with TRBJ2-7; D not certain. The ends were cut back, 0 bases at V and 1 base at J, with 5 bases in the middle. This CDR3 region has 13 residues. Germline V gene lookup returns CDR1 SGHRS and CDR2 YFSETQ.

This clone was counted ten times or more. This chain joins TRBV5-6 and TRBJ1-3; no firm D call. V lost 4 bases to trimming and J lost 0 bases, with 5 bases between them. The CDR3 contains 13 residues. In germline, CDR1 is SGHDT, CDR2 YYEEEE. This CDR3 is CASSLPSGNTIYF. CDR3 DNA sequence: TGTGCCAGCAGCCTACCCTCTGGAAACACCATATATTTT.

The V and J genes are TRBV28 and TRBJ1-6; TRBD1 matches at 7 bases. Germline CDR1 reads MDHEN; CDR2 reads SYDVKM. Losses at the gene ends were 11 bases for V and 6 bases for J; bases not matched to a gene: 13. The CDR3 runs to 15 residues. The DNA of the CDR3 is TGTGCCGGGTTAAAAGACAGGGCGGGTAATTCACCCCTCCACTTT. Translated: CAGLKDRAGNSPLHF.

This chain connects TRBV6-5 to TRBJ1-3; D gene unclear. Germline V lookup: CDR1 MNHEY, CDR2 SVGAGI. V was trimmed by 3 bases and J by 7 bases, leaving 16 bases between them. The CDR3 runs 15 residues. CDR3 in amino acids: CASSYGQTRENTIYF. DNA for the CDR3: TGTGCCAGCAGTTATGGTCAGACAAGGGAGAACACCATATATTTT.

V usage is TRBV20-1 and J usage is TRBJ1-1; 8 bases agree with TRBD1. The V and J ends lost 4 bases and 5 bases, in that order; junction bases with no gene match: 0. The CDR3 has 11 amino acids. Germline V CDR1 and CDR2: DFQATT, SNEGSKA (reference sequence). The chain's CDR3 is CSANRGTEAFF. CDR3 coding DNA: TGCAGTGCTAACAGGGGGACTGAAGCTTTCTTT.

The chain links TRBV5-1 to TRBJ1-1; the match to TRBD1 covers 8 bases. This CDR3 is 15 amino acids long. In germline, CDR1 is SGHRS, CDR2 YFSETQ. The junction had 3 bases not matched to a gene; V was cut back by 2 bases and J by 0 bases. This CDR3 is CASSFQGAVNTEAFF. CDR3 coding DNA: TGCGCCAGCAGCTTCCAGGGGGCGGTGAACACTGAAGCTTTCTTT. The variable domain in full, completed from reference TRBV5-1 and TRBJ1-1, reads KAGVTQTPRYLIKTRGQQVTLSCSPISGHRSVSWYQQTPGQGLQFLFEYFSETQRNKGNFPGRFSGRQFSNSRSEMNVSTLELGDSALYLCASSFQGAVNTEAFFGQGTRLTVV.

The V call is TRBV30, the J call TRBJ2-7, with 7 positions matching TRBD1. Losses at the gene ends were 4 bases for V and 4 bases for J; bases not matched to a gene: 13. This CDR3 is 15 amino acids long. Germline-derived CDR1 and CDR2 are GTSNPN and SVGIG (reference sequence). CDR3 DNA sequence: TGTGCCTGGACCGGCTGGACAGGATCATTATACGAGCAGTACTTC. Residues: CAWTGWTGSLYEQYF.

The chain has TRBV7-3 and TRBJ2-1, with 10 bases aligning to TRBD2. Germline assignment: CDR1 SGHTA and CDR2 FQGTGA. The junction had 6 bases not matched to a gene; V was cut back by 4 bases and J by 6 bases. CDR3 size: 15 residues. The chain's CDR3 is CASSYLAGEVNEQFF. DNA for the CDR3: TGTGCCAGCAGCTATCTAGCGGGGGAGGTCAATGAGCAGTTCTTC.

The J gene is TRBJ2-3, the V gene TRBV5-1, with D possibly TRBD2 on 5 matching bases. Trimming stripped 4 bases from V and 6 bases from J, with 9 bases between. CDR1 is SGHRS, CDR2 YFSETQ, per germline. The CDR3 runs 12 residues. For the CDR3, the DNA is TGCGCCAGCAGCGCTCCGGGGGATACGCAGTATTTT. Amino acids: CASSAPGDTQYF.